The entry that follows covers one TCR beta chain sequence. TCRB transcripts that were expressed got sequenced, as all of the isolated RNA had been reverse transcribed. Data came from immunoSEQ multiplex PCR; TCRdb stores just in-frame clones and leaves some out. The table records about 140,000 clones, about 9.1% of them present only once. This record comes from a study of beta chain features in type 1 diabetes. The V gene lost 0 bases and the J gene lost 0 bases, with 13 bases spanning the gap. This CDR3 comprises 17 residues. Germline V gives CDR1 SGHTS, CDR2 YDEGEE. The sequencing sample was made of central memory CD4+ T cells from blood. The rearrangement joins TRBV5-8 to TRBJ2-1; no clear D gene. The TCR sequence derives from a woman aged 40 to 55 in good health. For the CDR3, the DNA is TGTGCCAGCAGCTTGGTCGGCGGCGCGAGCTCCTACAATGAGCAGTTCTTC. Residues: CASSLVGGASSYNEQFF.